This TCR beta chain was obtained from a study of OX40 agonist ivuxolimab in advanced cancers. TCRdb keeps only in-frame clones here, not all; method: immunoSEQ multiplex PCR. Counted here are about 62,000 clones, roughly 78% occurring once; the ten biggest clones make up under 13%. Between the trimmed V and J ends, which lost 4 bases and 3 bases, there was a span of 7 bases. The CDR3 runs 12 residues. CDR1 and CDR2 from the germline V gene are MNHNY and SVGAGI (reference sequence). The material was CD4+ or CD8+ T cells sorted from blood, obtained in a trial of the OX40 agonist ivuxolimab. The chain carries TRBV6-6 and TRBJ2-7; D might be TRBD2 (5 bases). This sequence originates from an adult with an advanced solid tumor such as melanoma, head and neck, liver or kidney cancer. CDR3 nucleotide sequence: TGTGCCAGCAGTTTTGACTACTACGAGCAGTACTTC. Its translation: CASSFDYYEQYF.